The sequence of this T cell receptor (beta chain) was determined in a study of T-cell memory formation after mild COVID-19. Amplification by 5'RACE using constant-segment primers produced TCR alpha and TCR beta cDNA libraries that carried sample barcodes and UMIs. TCRdb re-derived calls from the 5' RACE reads in MiXCR, one entry per CDR3 protein. The sample records about 200,000 distinct CDR3 sequences, 7.5% to 10% being singletons. This clonotype was seen a few times. What it recognizes is unknown. The germline V and J ends were trimmed by 0 bases and 5 bases, with 13 bases remaining between them. The CDR3 is 15 residues long. Germline V gene sequence: CDR1 LGHNA, CDR2 YSLEER. General study results and limits: Contracting CD8+ clones were enriched in EMRA, CD4+ mainly in CM and EM. Later expanders leaned CD4+, whereas clones that contracted between day 15 and 85 were balanced CD4/CD8. That cross-reactive memory joined was suggested by some responding clones appearing in pre-infection memory.

This sequence joins TRBV4-3 and TRBJ2-5; maybe TRBD1 (6 bases). This TCR was sampled from a young man who had mild COVID-19 (a few samples of this study predate the infection). Cell type and time point are not known. Sequencing used PBMCs or a T cell subset sorted from them (not recorded which). CDR3 bases: TGCGCCAGCAGCCAAGACCTCAGGGGTAGGGAGACCCAGTACTTC. This encodes CASSQDLRGRETQYF.